Sequencing of this T cell receptor beta chain was carried out in a study of cytomegalovirus exposure and HLA in healthy donors. Use of 60 Vbeta and 13 Jbeta primers characterized the PCR. Original processing notes: Roughly 12 million shared chains were among roughly 81 million unique TCR beta chains counted in a later analysis. Profiled with immunoSEQ multiplex PCR; TCRdb holds only in-frame clones, not every one. V, J and clone size are taken as reported in that table, and D and trimming were inferred from the DNA itself. The data contain 150,000 to 180,000 clones, 82% of them singletons. Points on this clone: The antigen is not known.

General study points: CMV antigen specificity of a few CMV-associated chains was confirmed in vitro. Cytomegalovirus association was listed for 150 to 200 TCR beta chains. Most TCR sequences showed up rarely, but some public TCRs showed up in many donors.

Germline trimming cut 5 bases from V and 0 bases from J; bases unmatched to any gene: 3. The CDR3 covers 15 residues. Germline V CDR1 and CDR2: MNHNY, SVGAGI (reference sequence). The receptor comes from a woman aged 45-59 years in good health and CMV-seropositive. This rearrangement joins TRBV6-6 to TRBJ1-3; 8 nucleotides line up with TRBD1. What was sequenced was PBMCs. CDR3 residues: CASSKDRDSGNTIYF. The CDR3 region has the DNA TGTGCCAGCAGTAAGGACAGGGACTCTGGAAACACCATATATTTT.